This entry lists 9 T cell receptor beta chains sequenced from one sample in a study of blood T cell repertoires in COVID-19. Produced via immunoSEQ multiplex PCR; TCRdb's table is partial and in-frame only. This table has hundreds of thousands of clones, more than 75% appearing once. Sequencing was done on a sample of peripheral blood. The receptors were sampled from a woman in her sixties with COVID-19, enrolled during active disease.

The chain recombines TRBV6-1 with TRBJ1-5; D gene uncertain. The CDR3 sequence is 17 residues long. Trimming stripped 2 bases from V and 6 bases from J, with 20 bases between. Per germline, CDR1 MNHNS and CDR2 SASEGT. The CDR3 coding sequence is TGTGCCAGCAGTGAACACTCTCCGACAATACTTGGTCAGCCCCAGCATTTT. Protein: CASSEHSPTILGQPQHF.

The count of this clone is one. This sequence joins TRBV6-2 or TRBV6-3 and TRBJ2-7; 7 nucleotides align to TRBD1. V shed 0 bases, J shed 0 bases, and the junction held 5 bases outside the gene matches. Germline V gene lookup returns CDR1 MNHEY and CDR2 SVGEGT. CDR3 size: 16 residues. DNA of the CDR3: TGTGCCAGCAGTTACTCTGACAGGGCCTACTCCTACGAGCAGTACTTC. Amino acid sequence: CASSYSDRAYSYEQYF.

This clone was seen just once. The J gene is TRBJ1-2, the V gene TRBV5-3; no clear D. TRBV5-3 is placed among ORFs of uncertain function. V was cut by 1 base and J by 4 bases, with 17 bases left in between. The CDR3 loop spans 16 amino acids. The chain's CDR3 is CARSLPERGSFYGYTF. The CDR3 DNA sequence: TGTGCCAGAAGCTTGCCCGAACGCGGCAGCTTCTATGGCTACACCTTC.

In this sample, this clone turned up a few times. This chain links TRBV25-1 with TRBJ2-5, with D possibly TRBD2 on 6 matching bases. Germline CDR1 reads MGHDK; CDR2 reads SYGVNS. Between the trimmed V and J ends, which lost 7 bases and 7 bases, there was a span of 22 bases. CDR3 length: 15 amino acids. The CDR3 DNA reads TGTGCCAGCACCGGGGGAGACAGCCTTCGTTTGACCCAGTACTTC. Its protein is CASTGGDSLRLTQYF.

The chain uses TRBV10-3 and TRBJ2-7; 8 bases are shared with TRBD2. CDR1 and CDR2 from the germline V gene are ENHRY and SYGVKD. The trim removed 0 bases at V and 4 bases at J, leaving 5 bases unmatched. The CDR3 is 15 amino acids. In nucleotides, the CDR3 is TGTGCCATCAGTGAGTCTCCAGGCGGGGGGTACGAGCAGTACTTC. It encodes CAISESPGGGYEQYF.

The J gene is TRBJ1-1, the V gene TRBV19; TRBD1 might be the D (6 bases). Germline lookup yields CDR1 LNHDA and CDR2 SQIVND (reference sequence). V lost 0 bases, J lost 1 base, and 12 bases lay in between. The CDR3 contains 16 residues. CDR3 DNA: TGTGCCAGTAGTATAGACCCTCAAGGGGGGAACACTGAAGCTTTCTTT. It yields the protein CASSIDPQGGNTEAFF.

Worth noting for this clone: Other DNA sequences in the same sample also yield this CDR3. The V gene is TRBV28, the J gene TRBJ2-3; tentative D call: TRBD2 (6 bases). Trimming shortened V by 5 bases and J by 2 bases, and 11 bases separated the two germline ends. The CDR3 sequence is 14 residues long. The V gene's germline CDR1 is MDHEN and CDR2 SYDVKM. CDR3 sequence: CASSPRGSTDTQYF. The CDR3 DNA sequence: TGTGCCAGCAGTCCTCGGGGGTCCACAGATACGCAGTATTTT.

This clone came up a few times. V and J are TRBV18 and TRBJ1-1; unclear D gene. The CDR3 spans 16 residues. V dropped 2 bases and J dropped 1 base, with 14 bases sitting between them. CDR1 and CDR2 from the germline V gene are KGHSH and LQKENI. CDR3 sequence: CASSPSPPAGNTEAFF. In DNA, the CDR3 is TGTGCCAGCTCACCATCGCCCCCCGCCGGGAACACTGAAGCTTTCTTT.

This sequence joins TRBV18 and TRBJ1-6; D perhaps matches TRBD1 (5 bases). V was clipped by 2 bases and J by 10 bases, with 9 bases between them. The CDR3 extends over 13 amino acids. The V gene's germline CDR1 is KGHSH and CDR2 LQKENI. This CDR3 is CASSPTGGSPLHF. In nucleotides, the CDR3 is TGTGCCAGCTCACCAACAGGCGGCTCACCCCTCCACTTT. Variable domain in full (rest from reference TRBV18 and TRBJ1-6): NAGVMQNPRHLVRRRGQEARLRCSPMKGHSHVYWYRQLPEEGLKFMVYLQKENIIDESGMPKERFSAEFPKEGPSILRIQQVVRGDSAAYFCASSPTGGSPLHFGNGTRLTVT.